The next 18 T cell receptor beta chains were all read from a single sample in a study of OX40 agonist ivuxolimab in advanced cancers. Sequencing used immunoSEQ multiplex PCR; TCRdb keeps in-frame clones, though not all of them. The repertoire holds 5,500 to 7,000 clones, 70% to 80% seen once, with about 28% in the top ten. Sequenced material: CD4+ or CD8+ T cells sorted from blood, taken in a trial of the OX40 agonist ivuxolimab. These receptor sequences come from an adult with an advanced solid tumor such as melanoma, head and neck, liver or kidney cancer.

The chain combines TRBV19 with TRBJ1-2; D ambiguous. Deletions cut 7 bases from V and 0 bases from J, with 15 bases between. CDR1 is LNHDA and CDR2 is SQIVND in the germline V gene (reference sequence). The CDR3 length is 15 residues. The CDR3 DNA sequence: TGTGCCAGTAAATATGGCCGTGCTGCTAACTATGGCTACACCTTC. Its protein product is CASKYGRAANYGYTF.

The genes are TRBV6-6 and TRBJ2-1; 10 nucleotides align to TRBD2. In germline, CDR1 is MNHNY, CDR2 SVGAGI (reference sequence). The trim removed 6 bases at V and 7 bases at J, leaving 9 bases unmatched. The CDR3 has 15 residues. As DNA, the CDR3 is TGTGCCAGCAGCAGACTAGCGGGTGTGGGGAATGAGCAGTTCTTC. Amino acid sequence: CASSRLAGVGNEQFF.

As DNA, the CDR3 is TGTGCCAGCAGTCTACCGGGACTAGCGGGAGGGCCCCGGGAGCTGTTTTTT. Its translation: CASSLPGLAGGPRELFF. The genes are TRBV27 and TRBJ2-2, with 16 positions matching TRBD2. The CDR3 runs to 17 residues. Germline values: CDR1 MNHEY, CDR2 SMNVEV (reference sequence). J gave up 9 bases and V 5 bases, and 9 bases lay outside the gene matches.

This chain connects TRBV28 to TRBJ1-1, with D tentatively TRBD1 (5 bases). Trimming pared 8 bases from V and 3 bases from J, leaving 13 bases between. There are 13 residues in the CDR3. Germline loops: CDR1 MDHEN, CDR2 SYDVKM. CDR3 sequence reads: CASGASGYTEAFF. The CDR3 coding sequence is TGTGCCAGCGGGGCTTCAGGGTACACTGAAGCTTTCTTT.

This CDR3 is CASTRGPPDTKDYGYTF. CDR3 coding DNA: TGTGCCAGCACCAGAGGTCCCCCGGACACGAAGGACTATGGCTACACCTTC. V usage is TRBV2 and J usage is TRBJ1-2; weak D call: TRBD1 (5 bases). This CDR3 spans 17 amino acids. CDR1 SNHLY and CDR2 FYNNEI come from the germline V gene. V was clipped by 7 bases and J by 3 bases, with 24 bases between them.

V usage is TRBV6-1 and J usage is TRBJ2-7; 8 bases align to TRBD1. With 0 bases clipped from V and 5 bases from J, the junction kept 6 bases outside the gene matches. This CDR3 comprises 15 residues. Germline V CDR1 and CDR2: MNHNS, SASEGT. The CDR3, as DNA: TGTGCCAGCAGTGAAGCGCGCGGGACAGGAGACGAGCAGTACTTC. Its translation is CASSEARGTGDEQYF.

V usage is TRBV7-2 and J usage is TRBJ2-5; D perhaps matches TRBD1 (6 bases). TRBJ2-7 explains the end of the DNA better; the J call may be wrong. The CDR3 extends over 15 amino acids. Germline assignment: CDR1 SGHTA and CDR2 FQGNSA. The CDR3 loop is CASRKGGEASYEQYF. As DNA, the CDR3 is TGTGCCAGCAGAAAAGGGGGAGAGGCGTCCTACGAGCAGTACTTC.

The CDR3 DNA reads as TGTGCCAGCAGTTTATCCTTACTAGCGGGAATCCCCCAAGAGACCCAGTACTTC. This encodes CASSLSLLAGIPQETQYF. The chain has TRBV28 and TRBJ2-5, with 10 bases matching TRBD2. Germline CDR1 is MDHEN and CDR2 is SYDVKM. The ends lost 1 base at V and 1 base at J; junction bases unmatched: 9. The CDR3 extends over 18 amino acids.

This rearrangement joins TRBV7-2 to TRBJ2-7; 9 nucleotides agree with TRBD1. V dropped 1 base and J dropped 4; count of bases not matched to a gene: 5. This CDR3 is built from 15 residues. Germline V gene sequence: CDR1 SGHTA, CDR2 FQGNSA. Written as DNA, the CDR3 is TGTGCCAGCAGCTTAGACGGGACAGGGCTGTACGAGCAGTACTTC. Translating it yields CASSLDGTGLYEQYF.

J is TRBJ2-7 and V is TRBV2, with 8 bases aligning to TRBD1. The CDR3 is 15 residues long. Trimming took 4 bases from V and 1 from J; bases not matched to a gene: 6. Germline V gene lookup returns CDR1 SNHLY and CDR2 FYNNEI. CDR3 sequence (DNA): TGTGCCAGCAGTGTCTCCGGGACAGGATCCTACGAGCAGTACTTC. It translates to CASSVSGTGSYEQYF.

This clone has only one observation. V gene TRBV15 combines with J gene TRBJ2-3; unclear D gene. The CDR3 covers 14 residues. Germline CDR1 and CDR2: LNHNV and YYDKDF (reference sequence). V lost 0 bases, J lost 6 bases, and 10 bases lay in between. CDR3 in amino acids: CATSRDRERDTQYF. The CDR3, as DNA: TGTGCCACCAGCAGAGATAGAGAACGTGATACGCAGTATTTT.

This chain uses TRBV18 with TRBJ2-7, with 10 bases identical to TRBD2. Trimming removed 7 bases from V and 0 bases from J; junction bases left unmatched: 9. CDR1 is KGHSH and CDR2 is LQKENI in the germline V gene. This CDR3 has 16 amino acids. CDR3 residues: CASLDRAGGTSYEQYF. The CDR3, as DNA: TGTGCCAGCTTAGACCGAGCGGGAGGGACCTCCTACGAGCAGTACTTC.

The chain employs TRBV6-9 and TRBJ2-1, with TRBD1 matching 7 bases. V gave up 5 bases and J gave up 5 bases; unmatched junction bases: 3. There are 13 residues in the CDR3. Germline V lookup: CDR1 MNHGY, CDR2 SVAAGI. CDR3 residues: CASSPTGDNEQFF. CDR3 nucleotide sequence: TGTGCCAGCAGTCCTACAGGGGACAATGAGCAGTTCTTC.

The chain links TRBV16 to TRBJ2-3; TRBD2 matches 14 bases. The CDR3 is made up of 16 amino acids. Germline CDR1 reads KGHSY; CDR2 reads FQNENV. V shed 4 bases, J shed 4 bases, and the junction held 4 bases outside the gene matches. CDR3 sequence: CASSLPGLAGADTQYF. The DNA for the CDR3 is TGTGCCAGCAGCCTGCCGGGACTAGCGGGGGCAGATACGCAGTATTTT.

The V call is TRBV5-4, the J call TRBJ2-5; TRBD1 matches at 8 bases. The assigned J gene may be wrong: the sequence end matches TRBJ2-7 better. Germline CDR1 reads SGHNT; CDR2 reads YYREEE (reference sequence). This CDR3 has 13 residues. In nucleotides, the CDR3 is TGTGCCAGCAGCCCAGGACAGGGAAACGAGCAGTACTTC. Translation gives CASSPGQGNEQYF.

The V call is TRBV9, the J call TRBJ2-1; TRBD2 matches at 7 bases. Unmatched junction bases numbered 4, after V lost 5 bases and J lost 2 bases. The CDR3 is 14 residues long. CDR1 is SGDLS and CDR2 is YYNGEE in the germline V gene. The CDR3 reads CASSGRAPYNEQFF. The DNA of the CDR3 is TGTGCCAGCAGTGGGAGGGCCCCCTACAATGAGCAGTTCTTC.

The sample holds one count of this clone. The chain joins TRBV6-1 to TRBJ2-7, with D unclear. Trimming took off 2 bases at V and 7 bases at J, with 12 bases between the two ends. The CDR3 has 13 residues. Germline V gene lookup returns CDR1 MNHNS and CDR2 SASEGT. CDR3 DNA sequence: TGTGCCAGCAGTGAAATTAGTGGGGAAGAGCAGTACTTC. Its protein product is CASSEISGEEQYF.

This rearrangement joins TRBV5-5 to TRBJ2-7, with a weak D call TRBD1 (6 bases). This CDR3 region has 15 residues. Germline CDR1 is SGHKS and CDR2 is YYEKEE (reference sequence). Deletions cut 0 bases from V and 5 bases from J, with 15 bases between. DNA for the CDR3: TGTGCCAGCAGCTTGGATGTGACAGGCGGTGACGAGCAGTACTTC. It yields the protein CASSLDVTGGDEQYF.